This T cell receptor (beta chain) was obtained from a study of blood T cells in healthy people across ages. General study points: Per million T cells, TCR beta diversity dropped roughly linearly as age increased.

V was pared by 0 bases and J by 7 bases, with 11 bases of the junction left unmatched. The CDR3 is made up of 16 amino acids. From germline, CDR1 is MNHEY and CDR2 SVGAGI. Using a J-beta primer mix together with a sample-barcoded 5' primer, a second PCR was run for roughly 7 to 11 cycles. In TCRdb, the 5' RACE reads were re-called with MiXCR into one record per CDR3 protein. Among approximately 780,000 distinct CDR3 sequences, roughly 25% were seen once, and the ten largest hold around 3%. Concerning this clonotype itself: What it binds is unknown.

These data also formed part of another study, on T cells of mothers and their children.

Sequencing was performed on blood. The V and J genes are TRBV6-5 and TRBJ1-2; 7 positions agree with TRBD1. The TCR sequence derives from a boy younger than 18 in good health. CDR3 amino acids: CASSYSTRPGGIGYTF. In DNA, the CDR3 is TGTGCCAGCAGTTACTCGACCCGGCCAGGGGGTATTGGCTACACCTTC.